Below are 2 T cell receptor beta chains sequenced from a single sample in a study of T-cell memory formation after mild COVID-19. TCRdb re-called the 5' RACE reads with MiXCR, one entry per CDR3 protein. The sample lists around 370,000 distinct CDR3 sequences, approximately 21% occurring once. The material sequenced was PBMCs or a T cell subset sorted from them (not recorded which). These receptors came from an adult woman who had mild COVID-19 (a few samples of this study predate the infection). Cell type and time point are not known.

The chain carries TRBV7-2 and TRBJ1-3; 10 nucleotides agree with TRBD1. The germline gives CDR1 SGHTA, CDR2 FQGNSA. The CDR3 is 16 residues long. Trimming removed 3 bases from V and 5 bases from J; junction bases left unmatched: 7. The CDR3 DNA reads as TGTGCCAGCAGCTTTGGGACAGGGGCGAGGCGAAACACCATATATTTT. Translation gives CASSFGTGARRNTIYF.

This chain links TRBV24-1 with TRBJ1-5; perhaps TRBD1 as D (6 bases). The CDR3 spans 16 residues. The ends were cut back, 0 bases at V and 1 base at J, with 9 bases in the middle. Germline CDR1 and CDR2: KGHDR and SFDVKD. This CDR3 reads CATSDLQQGSNQPQHF. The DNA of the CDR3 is TGTGCCACCAGTGATTTGCAACAGGGAAGCAATCAGCCCCAGCATTTT.